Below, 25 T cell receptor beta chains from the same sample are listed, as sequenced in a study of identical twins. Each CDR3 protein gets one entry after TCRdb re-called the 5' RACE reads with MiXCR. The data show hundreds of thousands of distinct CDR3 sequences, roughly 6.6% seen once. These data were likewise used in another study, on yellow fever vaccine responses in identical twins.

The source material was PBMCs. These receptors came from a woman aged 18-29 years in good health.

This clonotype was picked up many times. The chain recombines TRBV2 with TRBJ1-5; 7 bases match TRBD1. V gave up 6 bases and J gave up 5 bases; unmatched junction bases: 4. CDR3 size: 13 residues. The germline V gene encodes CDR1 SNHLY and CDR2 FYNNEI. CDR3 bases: TGTGCCAGCAGACAGGGGTTCGATCAGCCCCAGCATTTT. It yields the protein CASRQGFDQPQHF.

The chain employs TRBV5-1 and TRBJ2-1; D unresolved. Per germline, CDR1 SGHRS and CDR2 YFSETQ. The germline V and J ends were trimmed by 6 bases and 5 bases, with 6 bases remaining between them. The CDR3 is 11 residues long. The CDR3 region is CASTYDNEQFF. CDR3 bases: TGCGCCAGCACCTACGACAATGAGCAGTTCTTC.

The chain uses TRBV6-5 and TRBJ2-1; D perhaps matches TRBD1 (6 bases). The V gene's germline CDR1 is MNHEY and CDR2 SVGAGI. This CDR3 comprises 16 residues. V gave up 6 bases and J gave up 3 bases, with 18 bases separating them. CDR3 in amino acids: CASRSLRDTYYNEQFF. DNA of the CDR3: TGTGCCAGCAGAAGCCTCCGGGACACATACTACAATGAGCAGTTCTTC.

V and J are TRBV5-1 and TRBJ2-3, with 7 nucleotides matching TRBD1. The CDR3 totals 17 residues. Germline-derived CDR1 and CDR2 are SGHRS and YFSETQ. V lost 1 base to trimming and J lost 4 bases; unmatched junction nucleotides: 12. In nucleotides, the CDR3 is TGCGCCAGCAGCTTGCGGGCGGACAGGTCTCCACCAGATACGCAGTATTTT. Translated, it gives CASSLRADRSPPDTQYF.

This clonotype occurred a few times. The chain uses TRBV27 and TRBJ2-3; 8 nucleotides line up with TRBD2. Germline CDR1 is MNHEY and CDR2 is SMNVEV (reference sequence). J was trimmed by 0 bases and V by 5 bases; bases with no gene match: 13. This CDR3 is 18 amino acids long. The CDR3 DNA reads TGTGCCAGCAGTAAGCTTGGGTATAGCGGGAATAGCACAGATACGCAGTATTTT. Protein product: CASSKLGYSGNSTDTQYF.

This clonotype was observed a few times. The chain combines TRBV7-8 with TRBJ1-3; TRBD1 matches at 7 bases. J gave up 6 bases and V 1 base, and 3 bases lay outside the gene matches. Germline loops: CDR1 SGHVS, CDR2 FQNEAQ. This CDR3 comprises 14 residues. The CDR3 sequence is CASSLGQGKNTIYF. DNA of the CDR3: TGTGCCAGCAGCTTAGGACAGGGTAAAAACACCATATATTTT.

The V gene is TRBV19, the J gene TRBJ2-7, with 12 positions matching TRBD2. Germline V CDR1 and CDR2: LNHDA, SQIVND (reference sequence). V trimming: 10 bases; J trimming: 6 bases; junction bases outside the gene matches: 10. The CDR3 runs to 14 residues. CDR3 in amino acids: CATVGTSGRFEQYF. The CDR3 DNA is TGTGCCACTGTAGGAACTAGCGGGAGGTTCGAGCAGTACTTC. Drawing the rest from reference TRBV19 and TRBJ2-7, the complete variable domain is DGGITQSPKYLFRKEGQNVTLSCEQNLNHDAMYWYRQDPGQGLRLIYYSQIVNDFQKGDIAEGYSVSREKKESFPLTVTSAQKNPTAFYLCATVGTSGRFEQYFGPGTRLTVT.

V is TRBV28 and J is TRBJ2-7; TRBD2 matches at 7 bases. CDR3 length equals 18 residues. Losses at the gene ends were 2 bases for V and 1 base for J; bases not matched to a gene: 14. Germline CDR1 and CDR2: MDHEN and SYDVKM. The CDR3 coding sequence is TGTGCCAGCAGTTTAGGGAGGGTGGGGCAGCCTATTTCCTACGAGCAGTACTTC. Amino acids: CASSLGRVGQPISYEQYF.

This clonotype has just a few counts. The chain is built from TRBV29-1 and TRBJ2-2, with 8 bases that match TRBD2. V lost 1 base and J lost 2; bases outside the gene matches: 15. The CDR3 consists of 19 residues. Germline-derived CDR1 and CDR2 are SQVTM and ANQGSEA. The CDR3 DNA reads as TGCAGCGTTGAAGGCCCCAGCGGGGGACCTCTTCTTAACACCGGGGAGCTGTTTTTT. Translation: CSVEGPSGGPLLNTGELFF.

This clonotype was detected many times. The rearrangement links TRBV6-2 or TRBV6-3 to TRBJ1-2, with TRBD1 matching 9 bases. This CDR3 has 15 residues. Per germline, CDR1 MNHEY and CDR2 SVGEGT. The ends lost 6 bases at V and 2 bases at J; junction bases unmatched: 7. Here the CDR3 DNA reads TGTGCCAGCAGACCCCCAGGACAGGGGAACTATGGCTACACCTTC. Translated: CASRPPGQGNYGYTF.

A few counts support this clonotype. In nucleotides, the CDR3 is TGTGCCAGCACCCTCGGGGCTAATCAGCCCCAGCATTTT. It translates to CASTLGANQPQHF. This rearrangement joins TRBV6-1 to TRBJ1-5, with a possible D match to TRBD1 (5 bases). Per the germline V gene, CDR1 is MNHNS and CDR2 is SASEGT. Trimming stripped 7 bases from V and 4 bases from J, with 11 bases between. The CDR3 is 13 amino acids.

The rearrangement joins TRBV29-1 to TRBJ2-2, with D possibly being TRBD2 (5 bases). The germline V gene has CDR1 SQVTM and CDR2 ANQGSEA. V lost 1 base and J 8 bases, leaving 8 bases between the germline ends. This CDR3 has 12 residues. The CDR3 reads CSVEAGLGELFF. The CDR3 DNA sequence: TGCAGCGTTGAAGCGGGGTTAGGGGAGCTGTTTTTT.

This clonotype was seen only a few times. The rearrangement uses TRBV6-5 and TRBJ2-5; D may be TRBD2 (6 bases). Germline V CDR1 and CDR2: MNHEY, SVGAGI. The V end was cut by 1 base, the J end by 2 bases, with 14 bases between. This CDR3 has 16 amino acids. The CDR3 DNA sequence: TGTGCCAGCAGTTACTTGGTGGGAAGCGGGCAAGAGACCCAGTACTTC. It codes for CASSYLVGSGQETQYF.

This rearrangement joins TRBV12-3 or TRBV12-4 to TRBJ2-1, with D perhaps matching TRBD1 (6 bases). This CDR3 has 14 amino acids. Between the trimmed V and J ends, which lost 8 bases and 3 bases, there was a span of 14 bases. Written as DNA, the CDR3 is TGTGCCAGCGCTTGGACAGATAACTACAATGAGCAGTTCTTC. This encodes CASAWTDNYNEQFF.

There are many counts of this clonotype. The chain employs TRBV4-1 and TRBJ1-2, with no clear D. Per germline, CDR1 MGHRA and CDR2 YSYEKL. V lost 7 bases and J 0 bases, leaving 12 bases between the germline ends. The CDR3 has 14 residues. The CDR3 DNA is TGCGCCAGCACCGGGGAAACGTCTAACTATGGCTACACCTTC. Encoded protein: CASTGETSNYGYTF.

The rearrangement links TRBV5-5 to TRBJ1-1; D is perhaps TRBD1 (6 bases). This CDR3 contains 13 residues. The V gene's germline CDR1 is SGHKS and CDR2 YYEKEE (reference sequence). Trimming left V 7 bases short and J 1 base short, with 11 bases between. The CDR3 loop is CASQGPGNTEAFF. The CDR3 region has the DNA TGTGCCAGCCAGGGGCCCGGGAACACTGAAGCTTTCTTT.

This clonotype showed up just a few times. This CDR3 reads CASSATGQESSYEQYF. In nucleotides, the CDR3 is TGTGCCAGCAGCGCAACGGGACAGGAAAGCTCCTACGAGCAGTACTTC. The chain has TRBV12-3 or TRBV12-4 and TRBJ2-7; 8 bases are a match to TRBD1. Trimming removed 6 bases from V and 0 bases from J; junction bases left unmatched: 10. This CDR3 spans 16 amino acids.

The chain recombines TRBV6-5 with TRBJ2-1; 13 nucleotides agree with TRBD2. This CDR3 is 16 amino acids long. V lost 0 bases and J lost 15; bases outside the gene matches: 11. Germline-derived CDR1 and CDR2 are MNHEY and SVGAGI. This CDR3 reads CASSYSRGLAGSGLFF. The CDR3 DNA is TGTGCCAGCAGTTACTCGAGGGGACTAGCGGGATCCGGTTTGTTCTTC.

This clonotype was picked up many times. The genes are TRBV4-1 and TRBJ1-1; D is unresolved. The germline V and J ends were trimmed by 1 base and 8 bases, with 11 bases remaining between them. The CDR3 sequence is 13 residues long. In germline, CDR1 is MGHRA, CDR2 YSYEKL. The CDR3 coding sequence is TGCGCCAGCAGCCAAGGTCTGGCCAGGGAAGCTTTCTTT. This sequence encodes CASSQGLAREAFF.

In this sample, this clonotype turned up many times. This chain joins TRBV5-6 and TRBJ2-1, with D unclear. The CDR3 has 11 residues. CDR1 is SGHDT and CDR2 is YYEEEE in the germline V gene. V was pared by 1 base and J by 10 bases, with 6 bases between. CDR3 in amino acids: CASSLSVEQFF. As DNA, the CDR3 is TGTGCCAGCAGCTTGTCGGTCGAGCAGTTCTTC.

The CDR3 loop is CASSQEWLRGYEQYV. The CDR3 nucleotides read TGCGCCAGCAGCCAAGAATGGCTCAGGGGCTACGAGCAGTACGTC. This chain links TRBV4-1 with TRBJ2-7; tentatively, D is TRBD1 (6 bases). CDR3 length equals 15 residues. V was shortened by 0 bases and J by 3 bases, with 12 bases between the two germline ends. Germline V gives CDR1 MGHRA, CDR2 YSYEKL.

The CDR3, as DNA: TGTGCCAGCAGCCTAGACGCAACAGGGCTGAACACTGAAGCTTTCTTT. Amino acid sequence: CASSLDATGLNTEAFF. V is TRBV9 and J is TRBJ1-1; tentatively, D is TRBD1 (6 bases). Germline lookup yields CDR1 SGDLS and CDR2 YYNGEE. V was pared by 4 bases and J by 0 bases, with 16 bases between. The CDR3 has 16 residues.

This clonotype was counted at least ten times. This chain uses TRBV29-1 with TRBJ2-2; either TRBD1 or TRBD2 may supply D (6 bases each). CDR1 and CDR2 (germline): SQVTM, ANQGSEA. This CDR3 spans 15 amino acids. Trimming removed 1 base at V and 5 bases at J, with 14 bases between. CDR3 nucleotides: TGCAGCGTTGAAGGCGGTCAGGGGAGGACCGGGGAGCTGTTTTTT. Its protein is CSVEGGQGRTGELFF.

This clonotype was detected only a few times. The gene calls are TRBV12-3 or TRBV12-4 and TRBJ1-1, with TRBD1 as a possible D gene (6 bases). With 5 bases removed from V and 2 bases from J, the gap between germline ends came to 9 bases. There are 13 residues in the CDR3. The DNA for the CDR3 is TGTGCCAGCAGTCGGACAGACAACACTGAAGCTTTCTTT. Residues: CASSRTDNTEAFF.

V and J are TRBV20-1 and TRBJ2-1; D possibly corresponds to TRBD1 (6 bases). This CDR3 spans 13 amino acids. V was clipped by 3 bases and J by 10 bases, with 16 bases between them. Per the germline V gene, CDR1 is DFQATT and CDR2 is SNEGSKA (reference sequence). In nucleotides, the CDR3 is TGCAGTGCTAGGAACCCAGGGGTTGGGGAGCAGTTCTTC. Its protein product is CSARNPGVGEQFF.